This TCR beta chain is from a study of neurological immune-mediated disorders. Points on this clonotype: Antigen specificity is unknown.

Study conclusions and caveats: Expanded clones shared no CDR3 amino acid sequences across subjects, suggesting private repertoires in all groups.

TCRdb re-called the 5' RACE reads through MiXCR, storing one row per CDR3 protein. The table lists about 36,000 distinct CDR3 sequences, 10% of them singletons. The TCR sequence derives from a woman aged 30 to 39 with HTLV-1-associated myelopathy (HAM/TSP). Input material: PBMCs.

CDR3 in DNA: TGCGCCAGCAGCTGGACAGGCTCTGGGGCCAACGTCCTGACTTTC. This sequence encodes CASSWTGSGANVLTF. The rearrangement uses TRBV5-1 and TRBJ2-6, with 7 bases identical to TRBD1. Germline V gives CDR1 SGHRS, CDR2 YFSETQ. This CDR3 contains 15 residues. The V gene end was trimmed by 3 bases and the J gene end by 0 bases; junction bases not matched to a gene: 0.